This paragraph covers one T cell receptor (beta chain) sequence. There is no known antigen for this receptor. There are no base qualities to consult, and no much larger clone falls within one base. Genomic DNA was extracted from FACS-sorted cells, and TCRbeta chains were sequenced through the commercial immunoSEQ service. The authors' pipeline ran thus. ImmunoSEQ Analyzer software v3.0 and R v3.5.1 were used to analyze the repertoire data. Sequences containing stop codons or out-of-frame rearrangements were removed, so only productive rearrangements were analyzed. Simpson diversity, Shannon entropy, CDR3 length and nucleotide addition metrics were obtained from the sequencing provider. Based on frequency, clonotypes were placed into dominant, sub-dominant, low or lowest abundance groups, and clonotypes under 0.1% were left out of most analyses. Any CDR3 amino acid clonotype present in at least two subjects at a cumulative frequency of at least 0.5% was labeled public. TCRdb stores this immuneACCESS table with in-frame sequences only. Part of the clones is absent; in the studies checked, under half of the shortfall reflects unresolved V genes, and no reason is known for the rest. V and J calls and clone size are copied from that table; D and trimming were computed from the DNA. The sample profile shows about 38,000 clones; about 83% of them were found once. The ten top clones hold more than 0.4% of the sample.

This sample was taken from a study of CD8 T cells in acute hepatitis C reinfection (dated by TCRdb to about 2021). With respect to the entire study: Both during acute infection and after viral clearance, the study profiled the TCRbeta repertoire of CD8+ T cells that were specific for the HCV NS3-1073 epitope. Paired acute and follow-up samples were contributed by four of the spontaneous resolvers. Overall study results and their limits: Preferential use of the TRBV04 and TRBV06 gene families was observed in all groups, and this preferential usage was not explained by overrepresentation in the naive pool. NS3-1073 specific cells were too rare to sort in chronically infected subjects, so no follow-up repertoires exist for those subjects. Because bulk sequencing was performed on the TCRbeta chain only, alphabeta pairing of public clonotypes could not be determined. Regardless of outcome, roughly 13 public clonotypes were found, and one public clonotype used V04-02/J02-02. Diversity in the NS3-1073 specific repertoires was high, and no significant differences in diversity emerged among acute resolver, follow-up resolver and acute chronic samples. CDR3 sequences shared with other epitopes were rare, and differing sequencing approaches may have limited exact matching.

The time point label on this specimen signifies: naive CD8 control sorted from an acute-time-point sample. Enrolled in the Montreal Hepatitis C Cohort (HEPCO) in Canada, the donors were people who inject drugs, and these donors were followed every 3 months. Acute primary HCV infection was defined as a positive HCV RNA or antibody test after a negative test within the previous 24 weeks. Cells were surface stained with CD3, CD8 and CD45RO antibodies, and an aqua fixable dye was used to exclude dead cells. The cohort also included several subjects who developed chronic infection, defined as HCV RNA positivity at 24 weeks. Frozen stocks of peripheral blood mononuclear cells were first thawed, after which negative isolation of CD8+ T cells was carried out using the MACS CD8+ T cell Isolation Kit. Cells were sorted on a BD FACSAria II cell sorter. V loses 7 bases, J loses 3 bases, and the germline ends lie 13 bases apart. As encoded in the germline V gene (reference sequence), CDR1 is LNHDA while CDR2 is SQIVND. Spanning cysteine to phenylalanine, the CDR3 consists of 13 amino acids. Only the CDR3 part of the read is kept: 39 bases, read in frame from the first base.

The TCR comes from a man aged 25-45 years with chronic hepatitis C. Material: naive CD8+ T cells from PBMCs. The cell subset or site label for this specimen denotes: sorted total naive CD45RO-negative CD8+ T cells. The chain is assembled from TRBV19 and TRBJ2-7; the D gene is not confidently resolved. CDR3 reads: CASTAGPNYEQYF. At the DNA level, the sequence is TGTGCCAGTACGGCCGGCCCCAACTACGAGCAGTACTTC.